Listed here are 18 T cell receptor beta chains from one sample, sequenced in a study of T cells after posttransplantation cyclophosphamide. Sequencing was performed with immunoSEQ multiplex PCR; in TCRdb, only in-frame clones are kept and a portion is missing. The repertoire holds roughly 20,000 clones, roughly nine tenths seen once, with 6% to 8.5% in the top ten. Busulfan-fludarabine conditioning, marrow transplant, and cyclophosphamide on days +3 and +4 were administered. Sequencing was performed on PBMCs, taken after allogeneic stem cell transplant with posttransplant cyclophosphamide. These receptor sequences come from a female patient in her forties who received an allogeneic stem cell transplant from a related donor, was CMV-positive, and had no GVHD. These T cells may partly come from the graft donor.

The rearrangement uses TRBV4-1 and TRBJ1-4; D is perhaps TRBD1 (5 bases). The ends were cut back, 2 bases at V and 8 bases at J, with 12 bases in the middle. This CDR3 has 14 amino acids. Germline CDR1 and CDR2: MGHRA and YSYEKL. The CDR3 is CASSQLGRGEKLFF. CDR3 in DNA: TGCGCCAGCAGCCAATTGGGACGGGGGGAAAAACTGTTTTTT.

This chain uses TRBV18 with TRBJ1-4; 7 bases are a match to TRBD1. Germline lookup yields CDR1 KGHSH and CDR2 LQKENI. The CDR3 covers 13 residues. Unmatched junction bases numbered 2, after V lost 5 bases and J lost 5 bases. The CDR3 DNA reads as TGTGCCAGCTCAGACAGGGAGAATGAAAAACTGTTTTTT. Its translation: CASSDRENEKLFF.

This chain uses TRBV28 with TRBJ2-7, with TRBD1 matching 8 bases. J was trimmed by 2 bases and V by 6 bases; bases with no gene match: 12. The CDR3 contains 16 residues. Per the germline V gene, CDR1 is MDHEN and CDR2 is SYDVKM. The CDR3 region is CASSYEDRVAPYEQYF. DNA for the CDR3: TGTGCCAGCAGCTACGAGGACAGGGTTGCCCCCTACGAGCAGTACTTC.

The chain links TRBV7-9 to TRBJ2-7, with D perhaps TRBD1 (6 bases). Germline lookup yields CDR1 SEHNR and CDR2 FQNEAQ (reference sequence). Trimming took 0 bases from V and 5 from J, leaving 14 bases between them. The CDR3 is made up of 15 amino acids. CDR3 region: CASSLAAGATDEQYF. CDR3 DNA: TGTGCCAGCAGCTTAGCAGCAGGGGCCACCGACGAGCAGTACTTC.

The gene calls are TRBV7-2 and TRBJ1-1; tentatively, D is TRBD1 (5 bases). The V and J ends lost 1 base and 3 bases respectively, with 9 bases between them. The CDR3 spans 14 residues. CDR1 and CDR2 (germline): SGHTA, FQGNSA. This chain's CDR3 is CASSLGMGHTEAFF. In nucleotides, the CDR3 is TGTGCCAGCAGCTTAGGGATGGGGCACACTGAAGCTTTCTTT.

The CDR3 bases are TGTGCCAGCAGCCTAGCTGTCTCCTACGAGCAGTACTTC. Translating it yields CASSLAVSYEQYF. V and J are TRBV6-5 and TRBJ2-7; tentatively, D is TRBD2 (5 bases). Trimming shortened V by 6 bases and J by 0 bases, and 9 bases separated the two germline ends. The CDR3 is made up of 13 amino acids. Germline loops: CDR1 MNHEY, CDR2 SVGAGI.

This chain links TRBV7-2 with TRBJ2-1; perhaps TRBD2 as D (6 bases). Between the trimmed V and J ends, which lost 0 bases and 2 bases, there was a span of 26 bases. The CDR3 is 21 amino acids. Germline V lookup: CDR1 SGHTA, CDR2 FQGNSA. CDR3 in amino acids: CASSLAASLALKLITYNEQFF. The CDR3 DNA reads TGTGCCAGCAGCTTAGCGGCTTCGCTAGCGTTAAAACTTATAACCTACAATGAGCAGTTCTTC.

The V call is TRBV7-9, the J call TRBJ1-4, with TRBD1 matching 11 bases. Trimming at V came to 1 base and at J to 0 bases, leaving 1 base not matched to a gene. CDR3 length equals 17 residues. Germline loops: CDR1 SEHNR, CDR2 FQNEAQ (reference sequence). CDR3 coding DNA: TGTGCCAGCAGCTTAGTGGGACAGGGGGCAACTAATGAAAAACTGTTTTTT. It codes for CASSLVGQGATNEKLFF.

The genes are TRBV7-2 and TRBJ1-4; D remains ambiguous. Germline assignment: CDR1 SGHTA and CDR2 FQGNSA. The CDR3 spans 13 residues. V was pared by 3 bases and J by 4 bases, with 6 bases between. CDR3 loop: CASSLVGNEKLFF. In DNA form, the CDR3 reads TGTGCCAGCAGCTTGGTCGGTAATGAAAAACTGTTTTTT.

This clone has just a few counts. The V gene is TRBV19, the J gene TRBJ2-7, with a possible D match to TRBD2 (6 bases). With 8 bases removed from V and 3 bases from J, the gap between germline ends came to 11 bases. CDR1 and CDR2 (germline): LNHDA, SQIVND (reference sequence). There are 12 residues in the CDR3. CDR3 protein: CASRGGNYEQYF. The CDR3 DNA reads TGTGCCAGTCGTGGGGGGAACTACGAGCAGTACTTC. Full variable domain (remainder filled in from reference TRBV19 and TRBJ2-7): DGGITQSPKYLFRKEGQNVTLSCEQNLNHDAMYWYRQDPGQGLRLIYYSQIVNDFQKGDIAEGYSVSREKKESFPLTVTSAQKNPTAFYLCASRGGNYEQYFGPGTRLTVT.

The chain carries TRBV9 and TRBJ1-4; 10 bases agree with TRBD1. The CDR3 consists of 17 residues. Germline CDR1 reads SGDLS; CDR2 reads YYNGEE. J was trimmed by 0 bases and V by 7 bases; bases with no gene match: 9. This CDR3 reads CASSLGQGSPTNEKLFF. In DNA form, the CDR3 reads TGTGCCAGCTCCCTGGGACAGGGGTCACCAACTAATGAAAAACTGTTTTTT.

The gene calls are TRBV7-6 and TRBJ2-1; 8 bases align to TRBD2. The CDR3 covers 15 residues. V shed 5 bases and J 4 bases; nucleotides not matched to a gene: 7. Germline V gene data show CDR1 as SGHVS and CDR2 as FNYEAQ. CDR3 DNA: TGTGCCAGCAGCATGGGGACTAGTGGGTACAATGAGCAGTTCTTC. This encodes CASSMGTSGYNEQFF.

This clone was detected only a few times. The J gene is TRBJ2-7, the V gene TRBV2; tentatively, D is TRBD1 (6 bases). The V end lost 6 bases, the J end lost 3 bases, and 24 bases lay between the germline ends. Looked up from germline, CDR1 is SNHLY and CDR2 is FYNNEI. The CDR3 sequence is 17 residues long. CDR3 bases: TGTGCCAGCAGCGATACGCCACCGTTGGGACATAACTACGAGCAGTACTTC. This encodes CASSDTPPLGHNYEQYF.

The rearrangement links TRBV5-6 to TRBJ2-1; D uncertain. This CDR3 comprises 17 residues. Germline CDR1 SGHDT, CDR2 YYEEEE. Trimming shortened V by 9 bases and J by 0 bases, and 22 bases separated the two germline ends. This CDR3 is CATADSHAFSSYNEQFF. CDR3 sequence (DNA): TGTGCCACCGCCGACTCTCATGCTTTTAGCTCCTACAATGAGCAGTTCTTC.

The chain uses TRBV19 and TRBJ2-2; 8 bases are a match to TRBD1. CDR3 size: 15 residues. The V gene end was trimmed by 6 bases and the J gene end by 2 bases; junction bases not matched to a gene: 5. The germline gives CDR1 LNHDA, CDR2 SQIVND (reference sequence). In DNA, the CDR3 is TGTGCCAGTAGGCCCGGACAGGGTAACACCGGGGAGCTGTTTTTT. It is translated as CASRPGQGNTGELFF.

The chain couples TRBV5-4 to TRBJ2-7, with a tentative D call TRBD1 (6 bases). This CDR3 spans 13 amino acids. Germline V gene data show CDR1 as SGHNT and CDR2 as YYREEE (reference sequence). V was cut by 4 bases and J by 4 bases, with 12 bases left in between. CDR3 coding DNA: TGTGCCAGCAGCAGCGGACAGCGTTACGAGCAGTACTTC. The encoded protein is CASSSGQRYEQYF.

The CDR3 sequence is CASQRTGGGYNEQFF. DNA of the CDR3: TGTGCCAGCCAGAGGACAGGGGGCGGCTACAATGAGCAGTTCTTC. The chain has TRBV19 and TRBJ2-1; TRBD1 matches 11 bases. This CDR3 comprises 15 residues. V gave up 9 bases and J gave up 3 bases; unmatched junction bases: 7. CDR1 and CDR2 (germline): LNHDA, SQIVND (reference sequence).

The table lists this clone with a count of one. This chain links TRBV2 with TRBJ2-1, with 12 bases identical to TRBD2. The germline V gene has CDR1 SNHLY and CDR2 FYNNEI. The length of the CDR3 is 17 residues. The junction had 13 bases not matched to a gene; V was cut back by 6 bases and J by 7 bases. Here the CDR3 reads CASRPFTTSGRGNEQFF. CDR3 bases: TGTGCCAGCAGACCATTCACGACTAGCGGGAGAGGTAATGAGCAGTTCTTC.